This T cell receptor beta chain derives from a study of CD8+ T cells in alopecia areata. Findings and caveats of the study: Researchers say the link of baseline CD8+ expansion to response remains uncertain, with one nonresponder. Scalp samples also yield sequences of resident alphabeta T cells from normal skin. Scalp clonality decreased significantly with tofacitinib, and so did expanded CD8+ clones among the top 100.

The treatment was: oral pan-JAK inhibitor, 5-10 mg twice daily. This CDR3 contains 15 residues. V shed 6 bases and J shed 6 bases, with 19 bases lying between them. Germline loops: CDR1 SGHKS, CDR2 YYEKEE (reference sequence). TCR sequencing used cDNA made by reverse transcription of extracted RNA. Repertoires were generated with immunoSEQ multiplex PCR, while TCRdb's copy carries only in-frame clones and drops some. The data show roughly 92,000 clones, about 71% seen once. As for this clone: Its specificity is not known.

The sequence was obtained from a human donor with alopecia areata. The chain recombines TRBV5-5 with TRBJ2-4, with D hard to call. The material sequenced was CD8+ T cells sorted from blood, taken between weeks 44 and 45, from a patient treated with tofacitinib. The CDR3 DNA reads TGTGCCAGCAACCCATACGGGCAGGACGCAAACATTCAGTACTTC. Its translation is CASNPYGQDANIQYF.